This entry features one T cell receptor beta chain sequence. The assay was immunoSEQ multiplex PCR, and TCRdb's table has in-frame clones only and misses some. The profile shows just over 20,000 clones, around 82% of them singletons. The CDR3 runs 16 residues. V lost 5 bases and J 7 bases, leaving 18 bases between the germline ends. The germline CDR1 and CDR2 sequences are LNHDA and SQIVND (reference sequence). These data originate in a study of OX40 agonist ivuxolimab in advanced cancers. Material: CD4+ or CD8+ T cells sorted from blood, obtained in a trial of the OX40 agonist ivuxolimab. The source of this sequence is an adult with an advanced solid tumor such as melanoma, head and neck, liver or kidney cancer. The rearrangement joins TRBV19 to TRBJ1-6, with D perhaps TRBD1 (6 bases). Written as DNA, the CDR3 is TGTGCCAGTAGTCGGTCGGACAGTACGTTAAATTCACCCCTCCACTTT. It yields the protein CASSRSDSTLNSPLHF.